This T cell receptor (beta chain) was sequenced during a study of shared clonotypes between healthy human individuals. Assay used: immunoSEQ multiplex PCR; TCRdb lists only in-frame clones, some missing. The sample holds 2 million to 2.5 million clones, about 94% seen once. V was trimmed by 7 bases and J by 0 bases, leaving 16 bases between them. This CDR3 has 15 residues. Germline V gene data show CDR1 as MDHEN and CDR2 as SYDVKM. The sequence came from a man younger than 35 in good health. The chain recombines TRBV28 with TRBJ2-7, with D perhaps being TRBD1 or TRBD2 (7 bases each). Sequences were obtained from naive CD4+ T cells sorted from blood. As to subset: CD45RA+ positively selected. The CDR3 protein is CASTRQGGSSYEQYF. The CDR3 DNA sequence: TGTGCCAGCACCCGACAGGGCGGGAGCTCCTACGAGCAGTACTTC.